Presented here are 14 T cell receptor beta chains from one specimen sequenced in a study of T cells in Graves' hyperthyroidism and ophthalmopathy. Amplified TCR beta CDR3 regions derived from RNA transcripts. The study used the HTBI primer set for a first-round RT-PCR of the TCR CDR3. One entry per CDR3 protein, called by TCRdb with MiXCR from the multiplex PCR reads. The repertoire includes about 420,000 distinct CDR3 sequences, less than 20% of them detected once, and 14% sits in the top ten. The sample taken for sequencing was blood. These receptor sequences come from a young woman with Graves' hyperthyroidism.

This clonotype was detected only a few times. The chain joins TRBV6-6 to TRBJ2-7; the D call may be TRBD1 or TRBD2 (6 bases each). Germline CDR1 and CDR2: MNHNY and SVGAGI (reference sequence). CDR3 length: 15 amino acids. V dropped 0 bases and J dropped 4 bases, with 13 bases sitting between them. CDR3: CASSYSDRGVYEQYF. CDR3 in DNA: TGTGCCAGCAGTTACTCGGATAGGGGGGTTTACGAGCAGTACTTC.

This clonotype came up many times. This chain joins TRBV27 and TRBJ2-3; TRBD1 agrees at 9 bases. The CDR3 contains 15 residues. The junction had 9 bases not matched to a gene; V was cut back by 8 bases and J by 3 bases. Germline CDR1 and CDR2: MNHEY and SMNVEV (reference sequence). Written as DNA, the CDR3 is TGTGCCAGCTACCGGACAGGGGATATGACAGATACGCAGTATTTT. Its protein product is CASYRTGDMTDTQYF.

This clonotype was found a few times. V usage is TRBV29-1 and J usage is TRBJ1-2; D is ambiguous. Trimming stripped 4 bases from V and 4 bases from J, with 7 bases between. The CDR3 is 11 residues long. The germline V gene has CDR1 SQVTM and CDR2 ANQGSEA. CDR3 nucleotide sequence: TGCAGCGTTGTTTTGGTCTATGGCTACACCTTC. It encodes CSVVLVYGYTF.

The rearrangement links TRBV14 to TRBJ2-1; D might be TRBD2 (6 bases). V was shortened by 4 bases and J by 3 bases, with 16 bases between the two germline ends. The CDR3 is 16 amino acids. Germline CDR1 is SGHDN and CDR2 is FVKESK. This chain's CDR3 is CASSPRSADYYNEQFF. CDR3 bases: TGTGCCAGCAGCCCCCGGAGTGCGGACTACTACAATGAGCAGTTCTTC.

V is TRBV4-1 and J is TRBJ2-2; D call uncertain. This CDR3 region has 13 residues. CDR1 is MGHRA and CDR2 is YSYEKL in the germline V gene. V shed 4 bases and J shed 3 bases, with 6 bases lying between them. The DNA of the CDR3 is TGCGCCAGCAGCCGCCGGGACACCGGGGAGCTGTTTTTT. Amino acid sequence: CASSRRDTGELFF.

This chain uses TRBV12-3 or TRBV12-4 with TRBJ2-1; D may be TRBD2 (6 bases). CDR3 length equals 15 residues. The V and J ends lost 1 base and 4 bases respectively, with 11 bases between them. CDR3 coding DNA: TGTGCCAGCAGTTTAGGAGCGGGTTTATACAATGAGCAGTTCTTC. Its translation: CASSLGAGLYNEQFF.

This clonotype was observed a few times. V usage is TRBV6-1 and J usage is TRBJ2-7; no clear D gene. This CDR3 comprises 12 residues. With 6 bases removed from V and 5 bases from J, the gap between germline ends came to 11 bases. Germline CDR1 and CDR2: MNHNS and SASEGT. In DNA form, the CDR3 reads TGTGCCAGCAGCCAAGACCGAGACGAGCAGTACTTC. Protein sequence: CASSQDRDEQYF.

This clonotype was detected ten times or more. The chain is built from TRBV10-3 and TRBJ1-4; D uncertain. The V and J ends lost 0 bases and 3 bases respectively, with 8 bases between them. The germline V gene encodes CDR1 ENHRY and CDR2 SYGVKD. The CDR3 is 15 residues long. The CDR3 DNA is TGTGCCATCAGTGAGTCGTCGGAGCCTAATGAAAAACTGTTTTTT. This gives the protein CAISESSEPNEKLFF.

This clonotype appeared many times. The chain carries TRBV27 and TRBJ1-5, with D possibly being TRBD1 (5 bases). The V gene lost 4 bases and the J gene lost 1 base, with 11 bases spanning the gap. The CDR3 spans 15 residues. Germline loops: CDR1 MNHEY, CDR2 SMNVEV (reference sequence). The CDR3 DNA follows: TGTGCCAGCAGTTACACAGGCCAGAGCAATCAGCCCCAGCATTTT. This gives the protein CASSYTGQSNQPQHF.

In its sample, this clonotype was seen many times. The gene calls are TRBV3-1 and TRBJ1-2; D is perhaps TRBD1 (5 bases). V gave up 0 bases and J gave up 7 bases, with 12 bases separating them. The CDR3 is 14 residues long. Germline V CDR1 and CDR2: LGHDT, YNNKEL (reference sequence). The CDR3 loop is CASSQENRWSGYTF. Written as DNA, the CDR3 is TGTGCCAGCAGCCAAGAAAACAGGTGGTCTGGCTACACCTTC.

The table lists this clonotype with many counts. The CDR3 bases are TGCAGTGCTAGTGACGGACAGGGGGTGTCTGAAGCTTTCTTT. Translated: CSASDGQGVSEAFF. The chain employs TRBV20-1 and TRBJ1-1, with 10 bases lining up with TRBD1. Trimming removed 3 bases from V and 6 bases from J; junction bases left unmatched: 7. CDR3 size: 14 residues. The germline CDR1 and CDR2 sequences are DFQATT and SNEGSKA (reference sequence).

In this sample, this clonotype turned up many times. The gene calls are TRBV7-2 and TRBJ2-5, with 7 bases identical to TRBD2. CDR3 size: 15 residues. CDR1 and CDR2 (germline): SGHTA, FQGNSA. V lost 6 bases to trimming and J lost 5 bases; unmatched junction nucleotides: 12. The DNA of the CDR3 is TGTGCCAGCAGGGGAAGCGGGACCCGGGGGGAGACCCAGTACTTC. Encoded protein: CASRGSGTRGETQYF.

This clonotype came up a few times. CDR3 sequence (DNA): TGTGCCAGCAGCGCCGGGACTAGCGGGAGGCTCACAGATACGCAGTATTTT. The encoded protein is CASSAGTSGRLTDTQYF. The chain is built from TRBV7-3 and TRBJ2-3; 15 positions agree with TRBD2. Germline-derived CDR1 and CDR2 are SGHTA and FQGTGA. This CDR3 has 17 amino acids. The V gene end was trimmed by 5 bases and the J gene end by 2 bases; junction bases not matched to a gene: 5.

This clonotype has at least ten counts. This rearrangement joins TRBV3-1 to TRBJ1-3, with TRBD1 matching over 8 bases. With 5 bases clipped from V and 4 bases from J, the junction kept 7 bases outside the gene matches. The CDR3 sequence is 15 residues long. CDR1 and CDR2 from the germline V gene are LGHDT and YNNKEL (reference sequence). The CDR3 region is CASSKKTGAGNTIYF. The CDR3 nucleotides are TGTGCCAGCAGCAAAAAGACAGGGGCCGGAAACACCATATATTTT.